What follows describes a single T cell receptor beta chain. The clone's antigen remains unknown. No quality values exist for individual bases; no much larger clone is one base distant. This entry is derived from a study of T cell changes during pregnancy in multiple sclerosis (dated by TCRdb to 2018 to 2020). At the level of the whole study: In women with multiple sclerosis, the researchers looked at how the T cell repertoire shifted as pregnancy progressed.

CDR1 and CDR2 are read off the germline V gene as SNHLY and FYNNEI. V is trimmed back by 4 bases and J by 6 bases, and the junction contains 6 bases that no gene match accounts for. From the cysteine through the phenylalanine, the CDR3 covers 15 amino acids. The entry retains the CDR3 DNA only, 45 bases that are in frame from base 1. The library was generated by the immunoSEQ multiplex PCR assay. TCRdb retrieved this table from immuneACCESS and kept in-frame rearrangements only. Not all clones are present; in checked studies, unresolved V genes account for under half, and no reason is known for the remainder. The sample yields under 100,000 clones; under 95% were counted once. Around 1.8% of the sample belongs to the ten largest clones.

The sequencing here drew on peripheral blood, taken in the first trimester of pregnancy. Recombination joined TRBV2 with TRBJ1-3; 10 central nucleotides agree with TRBD1. The source of this sequence is a female donor in good health, enrolled as a control in a pregnancy study. The CDR3: CASSAETGGKNTIYF. Here is the DNA: TGTGCCAGCAGTGCCGAGACAGGGGGCAAAAACACCATATATTTT. With all but the CDR3 taken from the reference TRBV2 and TRBJ1-3 genes, the full variable domain is: EPEVTQTPSHQVTQMGQEVILRCVPISNHLYFYWYRQILGQKVEFLVSFYNNEISEKSEIFDDQFSVERPDGSNFTLKIRSTKLEDSAMYFCASSAETGGKNTIYFGEGSWLTVV.